This is a list of T cell receptor beta chains from one sample in a study of regulatory T cells in long-lasting Graves disease. In TCRdb, the multiplex PCR reads were re-called with MiXCR into one record per CDR3 protein. The sample consists of roughly 420,000 distinct CDR3 sequences, about 16% of them appearing once. In addition, the sample was reused for a study of T cells in Graves' hyperthyroidism and ophthalmopathy.

Sample: peripheral blood mononuclear cells (PBMCs), taken at new diagnosis, from a patient treated with antithyroid drugs. These receptors were obtained from a woman aged 25 to 39 with Graves disease. The CDR3 runs from the conserved cysteine through the conserved F or W. D genes are given only for firm matches. A clone size is listed for some rows: how often the clone was seen (once, few, many), or a class if it is expanded.

v_call	d_call	j_call	clone_size	cdr3_length	cdr3_aa	cdr3_nt
TRBV28	NA	TRBJ2-7	many	13	CASTLEHVHEQYF	TGTGCCAGTACCCTAGAGCACGTCCACGAGCAGTACTTC
TRBV7-2	NA	TRBJ2-2	few	17	CASSLGYIQGGTGELFF	TGTGCCAGCAGCTTAGGTTATATCCAGGGCGGGACCGGGGAGCTGTTTTTT
TRBV28	TRBD2	TRBJ2-1	many	15	CASSQAGLAYNEQFF	TGTGCCAGCAGTCAAGCGGGATTGGCCTACAATGAGCAGTTCTTC
TRBV19	NA	TRBJ1-1	NA	15	CASSTSRGVNTEAFF	TGTGCCAGTAGTACGTCCAGGGGTGTGAACACTGAAGCTTTCTTT
TRBV6-2/TRBV6-3	NA	TRBJ1-2	NA	15	CASSEPLMYNYGYTF	TGTGCCAGCAGTGAACCTCTAATGTACAACTATGGCTACACCTTC
TRBV20-1	TRBD1	TRBJ2-7	NA	15	CSARVGGTGPYEQYF	TGCAGTGCTAGAGTTGGCGGGACAGGCCCCTACGAGCAGTACTTC
TRBV5-1	TRBD1	TRBJ2-2	few	15	CASSLPGQRTGELFF	TGCGCCAGCAGCTTACCGGGACAGAGGACCGGGGAGCTGTTTTTT
TRBV6-1	NA	TRBJ2-3	many	13	CASSTKSTDTQYF	TGTGCCAGCAGTACGAAGAGCACAGATACGCAGTATTTT
TRBV29-1	NA	TRBJ2-7	few	11	CSVEDMGEQYF	TGCAGCGTTGAAGATATGGGAGAGCAGTACTTC
TRBV5-1	NA	TRBJ1-1	many	12	CASQLEDTEAFF	TGCGCCTCCCAGTTAGAGGACACTGAAGCTTTCTTT
TRBV20-1	NA	TRBJ2-6	many	15	CSAQRGFSGANVLTF	TGCAGTGCTCAGCGAGGGTTCTCTGGGGCCAACGTCCTGACTTTC
TRBV3-1	NA	TRBJ1-6	NA	13	CASTRHPNSPLHF	TGTGCCAGCACCCGACACCCTAATTCACCCCTCCACTTT
TRBV18	NA	TRBJ1-6	few	17	CASSPPVPDRTYSPLHF	TGTGCCAGCTCACCACCGGTCCCCGACAGGACATACTCACCCCTCCACTTT
TRBV7-2	TRBD1	TRBJ1-6	NA	15	CASSQGTAKNSPLHF	TGTGCCAGCAGCCAAGGGACAGCAAAAAATTCACCCCTCCACTTT
TRBV20-1	NA	TRBJ2-1	many	14	CSARDSRLADEQFF	TGCAGTGCTAGAGATAGTCGGCTAGCCGATGAGCAGTTCTTC
TRBV7-3	NA	TRBJ2-7	many	14	CASSPPGRSYEQYF	TGTGCCAGCAGCCCCCCGGGAAGGTCCTACGAGCAGTACTTC
TRBV29-1	NA	TRBJ2-7	many	12	CSAAEGGGEQYF	TGCAGCGCCGCAGAGGGTGGGGGCGAGCAGTACTTC
TRBV5-1	TRBD2	TRBJ2-1	NA	15	CASSSGLAPYNEQFF	TGCGCCAGCAGCTCGGGACTAGCCCCCTACAATGAGCAGTTCTTC
TRBV6-5	TRBD1	TRBJ1-5	many	22	CASSYGFRSKGQGLMGNQPQHF	TGTGCCAGCAGTTACGGTTTTCGTAGCAAGGGACAGGGCCTTATGGGCAATCAGCCCCAGCATTTT
TRBV9	NA	TRBJ2-7	many	15	CASSIGTSGSYEQYF	TGTGCCAGCAGCATTGGGACTTCGGGCTCCTACGAGCAGTACTTC
TRBV7-9	TRBD2	TRBJ2-7	few	15	CASSLAGLEVYEQYF	TGTGCCAGCAGCTTAGCGGGACTAGAGGTCTACGAGCAGTACTTC
TRBV2	NA	TRBJ2-7	many	15	CASSGNRDSSYEQYF	TGTGCCAGCAGTGGTAACCGCGACAGCTCCTACGAGCAGTACTTC
TRBV10-3	TRBD1	TRBJ1-1	many	13	CAIRWGQLTEAFF	TGTGCCATCAGGTGGGGACAGCTCACTGAAGCTTTCTTT
TRBV4-1	NA	TRBJ2-1	NA	13	CASSQDGFHEQFF	TGCGCCAGCAGCCAAGATGGGTTTCATGAGCAGTTCTTC
TRBV2	TRBD2	TRBJ2-3	many	13	CAGLAGGGDTQYF	TGTGCCGGACTAGCGGGAGGGGGAGATACGCAGTATTTT
TRBV14	NA	TRBJ2-7	few	17	CASSQYRSTLSSYEQYF	TGTGCCAGCAGCCAGTACAGGAGCACCCTTAGCTCCTACGAGCAGTACTTC
TRBV27	TRBD2	TRBJ2-1	NA	15	CASSRTSGSPREQFF	TGTGCCAGCAGTAGAACTAGCGGGAGCCCTAGGGAGCAGTTCTTC
TRBV5-1	TRBD2	TRBJ2-7	many	15	CASSPRLAPSYEQYF	TGCGCCAGCAGCCCTCGACTAGCGCCTTCCTACGAGCAGTACTTC
TRBV24-1	NA	TRBJ2-1	many	14	CATSDPSLGNEQFF	TGTGCCACCAGTGATCCGTCGTTGGGGAATGAGCAGTTCTTC
TRBV20-1	TRBD2	TRBJ2-7	many	18	CSAQGRGLAGGQSYEQYF	TGCAGTGCCCAGGGGAGAGGGCTAGCGGGAGGGCAGTCCTACGAGCAGTACTTC
TRBV7-9	NA	TRBJ2-7	many	13	CASSLANIVEQYF	TGTGCCAGCAGCTTAGCGAACATCGTGGAGCAGTACTTC
TRBV18	NA	TRBJ1-1	many	14	CASSPGALGRKAFF	TGTGCCAGCTCACCCGGGGCTTTGGGGCGTAAAGCTTTCTTT
TRBV4-2	TRBD1	TRBJ1-4	few	14	CASSQGTGDEKLFF	TGTGCCAGCAGCCAGGGGACAGGGGACGAAAAACTGTTTTTT
TRBV30	NA	TRBJ2-1	many	15	CAWSAPGWARNEQFF	TGTGCCTGGAGTGCCCCCGGATGGGCGCGGAATGAGCAGTTCTTC
TRBV7-6	TRBD1	TRBJ2-1	NA	15	CASSPVQGVVNEQFF	TGTGCCAGCAGCCCTGTGCAGGGGGTTGTTAATGAGCAGTTCTTC
TRBV10-1	TRBD1	TRBJ1-4	many	15	CASSEGGTASAKLFF	TGCGCCAGCAGTGAGGGGGGGACAGCGTCGGCAAAACTGTTTTTT
TRBV7-3	TRBD2	TRBJ2-2	many	16	CASSLAVSGRAGELFF	TGTGCCAGCAGCTTAGCAGTTAGCGGGAGGGCCGGGGAGCTGTTTTTT
TRBV20-1	NA	TRBJ1-2	many	12	CSAAGTDYGYTF	TGCAGTGCTGCCGGGACGGATTATGGCTACACCTTC
TRBV7-2	TRBD2	TRBJ2-1	many	16	CASSLELAGSGYEQFF	TGTGCCAGCAGCTTAGAACTAGCGGGGTCGGGGTATGAGCAGTTCTTC
TRBV11-3	NA	TRBJ2-1	many	13	CASSLGFGREQFF	TGTGCCAGCAGCTTAGGATTCGGGCGTGAGCAGTTCTTC
TRBV5-1	NA	TRBJ1-2	NA	14	CASTPGGDDYGYTF	TGCGCCAGCACTCCGGGAGGTGATGACTATGGCTACACCTTC